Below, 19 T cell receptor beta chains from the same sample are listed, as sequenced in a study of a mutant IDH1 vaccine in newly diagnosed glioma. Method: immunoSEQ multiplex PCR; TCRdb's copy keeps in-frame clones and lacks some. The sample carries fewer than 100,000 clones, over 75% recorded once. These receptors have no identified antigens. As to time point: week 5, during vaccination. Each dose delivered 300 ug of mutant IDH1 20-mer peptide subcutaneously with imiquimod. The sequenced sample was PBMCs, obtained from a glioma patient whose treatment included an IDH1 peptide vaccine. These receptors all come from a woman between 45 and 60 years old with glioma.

The CDR3 is CASSSGHRYNEQFF. In DNA form, the CDR3 reads TGTGCCAGCAGTTCGGGACACCGCTACAATGAGCAGTTCTTC. This chain connects TRBV6-5 to TRBJ2-1, with a possible D match to TRBD1 (6 bases). The germline V and J ends were trimmed by 4 bases and 3 bases, with 10 bases remaining between them. Germline V CDR1 and CDR2: MNHEY, SVGAGI. The CDR3 has 14 amino acids.

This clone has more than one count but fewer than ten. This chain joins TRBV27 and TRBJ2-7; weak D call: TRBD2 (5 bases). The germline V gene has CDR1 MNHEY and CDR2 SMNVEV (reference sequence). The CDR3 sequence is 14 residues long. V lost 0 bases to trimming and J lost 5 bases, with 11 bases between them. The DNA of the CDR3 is TGTGCCAGCAGTTTATCAGGAGGCGGAAACGAGCAGTACTTC. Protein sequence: CASSLSGGGNEQYF.

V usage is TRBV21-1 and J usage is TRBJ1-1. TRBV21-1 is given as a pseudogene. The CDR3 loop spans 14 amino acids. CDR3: CASSKLLMNTEAFF. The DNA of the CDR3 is TGTGCCAGCAGCAAATTGTTGATGAACACTGAAGCTTTCTTT.

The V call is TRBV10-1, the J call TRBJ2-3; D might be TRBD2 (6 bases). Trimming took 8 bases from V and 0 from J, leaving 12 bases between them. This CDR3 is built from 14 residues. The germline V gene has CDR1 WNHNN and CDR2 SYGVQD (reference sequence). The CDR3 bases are TGCGCCAGCGCCTCCGGGACTAGCACAGATACGCAGTATTTT. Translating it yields CASASGTSTDTQYF.

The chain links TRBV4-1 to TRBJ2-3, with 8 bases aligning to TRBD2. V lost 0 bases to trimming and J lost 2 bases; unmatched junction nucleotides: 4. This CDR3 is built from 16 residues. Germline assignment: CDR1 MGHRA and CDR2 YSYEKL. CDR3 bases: TGCGCCAGCAGCCAAGATAAAGCGGGAGCCACAGATACGCAGTATTTT. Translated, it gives CASSQDKAGATDTQYF.

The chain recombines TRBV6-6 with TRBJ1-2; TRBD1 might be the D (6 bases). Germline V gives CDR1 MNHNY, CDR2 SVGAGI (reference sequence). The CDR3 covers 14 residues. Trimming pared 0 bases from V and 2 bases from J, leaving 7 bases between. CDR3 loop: CASSYSTGNYGYTF. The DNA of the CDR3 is TGTGCCAGCAGTTACTCGACAGGAAACTATGGCTACACCTTC.

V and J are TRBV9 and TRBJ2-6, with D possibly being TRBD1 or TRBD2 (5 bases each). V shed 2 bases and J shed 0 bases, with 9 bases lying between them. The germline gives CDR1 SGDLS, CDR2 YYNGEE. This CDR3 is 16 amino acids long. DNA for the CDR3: TGTGCCAGCAGCGTCCGGGGCGACTCTGGGGCCAACGTCCTGACTTTC. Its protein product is CASSVRGDSGANVLTF.

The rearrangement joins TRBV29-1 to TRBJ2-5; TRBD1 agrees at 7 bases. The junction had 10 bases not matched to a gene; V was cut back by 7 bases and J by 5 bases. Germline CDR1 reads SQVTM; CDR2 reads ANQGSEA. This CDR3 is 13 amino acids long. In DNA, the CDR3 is TGCAGCGCTCCGGGACAGTCATCTGAGACCCAGTACTTC. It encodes CSAPGQSSETQYF.

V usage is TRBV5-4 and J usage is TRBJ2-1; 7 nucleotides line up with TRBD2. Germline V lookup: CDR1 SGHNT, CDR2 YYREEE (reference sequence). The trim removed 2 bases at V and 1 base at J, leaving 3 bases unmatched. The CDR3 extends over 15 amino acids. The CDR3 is CASSLTAGSYNEQFF. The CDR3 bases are TGTGCCAGCAGCTTAACAGCGGGGTCCTACAATGAGCAGTTCTTC.

The CDR3 sequence: CASSPGAGGYNEQFF. In nucleotides, the CDR3 is TGTGCCAGCAGCCCGGGGGCGGGAGGGTACAATGAGCAGTTCTTC. This chain links TRBV9 with TRBJ2-1; 9 nucleotides match TRBD2. With V trimmed by 4 bases and J by 4 bases, 6 bases remained unmatched. CDR3 length: 15 residues. Germline CDR1 reads SGDLS; CDR2 reads YYNGEE.

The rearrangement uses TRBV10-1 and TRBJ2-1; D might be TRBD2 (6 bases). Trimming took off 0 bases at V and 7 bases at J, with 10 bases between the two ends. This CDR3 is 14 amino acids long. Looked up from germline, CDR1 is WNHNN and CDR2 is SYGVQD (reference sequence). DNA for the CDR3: TGCGCCAGCAGTGAGTCCACTAGCAGGAATGAGCAGTTCTTC. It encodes CASSESTSRNEQFF.

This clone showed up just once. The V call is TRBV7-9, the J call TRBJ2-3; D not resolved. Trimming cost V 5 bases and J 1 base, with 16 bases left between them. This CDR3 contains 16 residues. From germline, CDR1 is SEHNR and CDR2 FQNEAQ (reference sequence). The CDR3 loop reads CASSPTPDRGTDTQYF. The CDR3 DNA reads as TGTGCCAGCAGCCCAACACCGGACCGGGGCACAGATACGCAGTATTTT.

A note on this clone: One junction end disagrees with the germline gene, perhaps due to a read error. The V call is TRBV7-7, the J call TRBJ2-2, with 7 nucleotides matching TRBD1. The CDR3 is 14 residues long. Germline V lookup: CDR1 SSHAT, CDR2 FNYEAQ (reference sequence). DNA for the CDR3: TGTGCTAGCAGCTCCTACAGGGGTACCGGGGAGCTGTTTTTT. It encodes CASSSYRGTGELFF.

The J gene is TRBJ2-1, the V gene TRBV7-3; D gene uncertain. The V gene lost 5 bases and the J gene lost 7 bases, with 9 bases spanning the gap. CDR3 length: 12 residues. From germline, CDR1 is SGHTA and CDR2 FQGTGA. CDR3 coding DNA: TGTGCCAGCAGCACATACGGGAATGAGCAGTTCTTC. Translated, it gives CASSTYGNEQFF.

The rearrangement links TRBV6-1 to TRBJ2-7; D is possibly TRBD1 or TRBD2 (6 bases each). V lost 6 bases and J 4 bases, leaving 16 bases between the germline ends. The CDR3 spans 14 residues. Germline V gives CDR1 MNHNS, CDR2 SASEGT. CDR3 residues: CASSPEGGPYEQYF. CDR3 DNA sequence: TGTGCCAGCAGCCCGGAAGGGGGGCCTTACGAGCAGTACTTC.

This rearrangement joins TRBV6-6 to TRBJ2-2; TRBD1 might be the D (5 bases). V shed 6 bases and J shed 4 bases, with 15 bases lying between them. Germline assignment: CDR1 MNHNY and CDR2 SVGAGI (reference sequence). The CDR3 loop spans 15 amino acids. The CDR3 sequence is CASRSQGSGTGELFF. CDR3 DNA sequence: TGTGCCAGCAGAAGTCAGGGTAGTGGCACCGGGGAGCTGTTTTTT.

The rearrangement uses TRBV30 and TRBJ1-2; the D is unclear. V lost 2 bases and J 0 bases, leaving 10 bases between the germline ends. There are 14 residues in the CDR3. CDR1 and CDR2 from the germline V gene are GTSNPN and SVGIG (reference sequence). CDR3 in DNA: TGTGCCTGGAGTATCGGTTTAGCTAACTATGGCTACACCTTC. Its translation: CAWSIGLANYGYTF.

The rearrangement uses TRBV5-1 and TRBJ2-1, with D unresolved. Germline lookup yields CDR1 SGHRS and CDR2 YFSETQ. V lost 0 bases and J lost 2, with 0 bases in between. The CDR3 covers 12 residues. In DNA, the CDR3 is TGCGCCAGCAGCTTGGCCTACAATGAGCAGTTCTTC. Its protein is CASSLAYNEQFF.

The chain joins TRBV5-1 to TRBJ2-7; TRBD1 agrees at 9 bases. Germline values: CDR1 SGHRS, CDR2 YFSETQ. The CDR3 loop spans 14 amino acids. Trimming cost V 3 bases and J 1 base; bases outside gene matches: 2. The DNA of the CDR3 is TGCGCCAGCAGCTCTGGACAGGGGTCCTACGAGCAGTACTTC. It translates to CASSSGQGSYEQYF.